This T cell receptor (beta chain) was captured by sequencing in a study of human T cells and chemical hapten exposure. Study overall: The study sensitized with 2% DPC on a 2 cm by 2 cm patch of upper inner arm skin.

The CDR3 is 16 amino acids. V lost 1 base and J lost 2, with 11 bases in between. Germline V gene sequence: CDR1 SGHAT, CDR2 FQNNGV. One entry per CDR3 protein, called by TCRdb with MiXCR from the RACE reads. The repertoire includes tens of thousands of distinct CDR3 sequences, about a tenth of them detected once, and 6.8% sits in the top ten. Specified time point: patch test 2, 6 weeks after DPC sensitization. Regarding treatment: therapeutic diphenylcyclopropenone sensitization with weekly scalp DPC. The sequence was collected from a woman in her 50s with alopecia areata. Some clones in this sample may be carry-over from other donors' samples. The rearrangement links TRBV11-2 to TRBJ2-2; D is unclear. The sequences come from whole blood, collected in connection with sensitization to the hapten diphenylcyclopropenone (DPC). CDR3 coding DNA: TGTGCCAGCAGCTTAGGAAGCCACCGCAACACCGGGGAGCTGTTTTTT. Amino acid sequence: CASSLGSHRNTGELFF.